Shown below are 13 T cell receptor beta chains from a single sample sequenced in a study of beta chain features in type 1 diabetes. Of the isolated RNA, all was reverse transcribed, and so the sequenced material was expressed TCRB transcripts. Profiling relied on immunoSEQ multiplex PCR, and the TCRdb table lists in-frame clones only, not all of them. Among about 320,000 clones listed, around 15% were seen once. Sequenced material: central memory CD4+ T cells from blood. Every receptor here comes from a man aged 30-40 years in good health.

The genes are TRBV18 and TRBJ2-7; 8 bases agree with TRBD1. J lost 7 bases, V lost 10 bases, and 15 bases had no gene match. The CDR3 loop spans 14 amino acids. The V gene's germline CDR1 is KGHSH and CDR2 LQKENI. This CDR3 is CATSRDRPPGEQYF. CDR3 sequence (DNA): TGTGCCACCTCCAGGGACAGGCCGCCGGGGGAGCAGTACTTC.

In the case of this clone: Other nucleotide sequences in the sample specify the same CDR3. This chain joins TRBV2 and TRBJ1-1; possible D gene TRBD1, 6 bases. The V end was cut by 4 bases, the J end by 5 bases, with 11 bases between. This CDR3 region has 13 residues. The germline CDR1 and CDR2 sequences are SNHLY and FYNNEI. In DNA, the CDR3 is TGTGCCAGCAGTGCCACAGGGTATACTGAAGCTTTCTTT. This gives the protein CASSATGYTEAFF.

The V gene is TRBV19, the J gene TRBJ1-5; D ambiguous. The V gene's germline CDR1 is LNHDA and CDR2 SQIVND (reference sequence). CDR3 size: 14 residues. The V end was cut by 7 bases, the J end by 4 bases, with 14 bases between. The CDR3, as DNA: TGTGCCAGTACCGTTTTGGGCCGGAATCAGCCCCAGCATTTT. Translating it yields CASTVLGRNQPQHF.

The rearrangement joins TRBV19 to TRBJ1-3; D perhaps matches TRBD1 (6 bases). CDR1 and CDR2 from the germline V gene are LNHDA and SQIVND (reference sequence). Trimming stripped 6 bases from V and 1 base from J, with 7 bases between. The CDR3 runs 13 residues. CDR3 nucleotides: TGTGCCAGTAGCAGGGGTTCTGGAAACACCATATATTTT. Its translation is CASSRGSGNTIYF.

The table lists this clone with many counts. The rearrangement uses TRBV18 and TRBJ2-7; 7 bases match TRBD1. CDR1 KGHSH and CDR2 LQKENI come from the germline V gene. This CDR3 contains 13 residues. V lost 4 bases, J lost 7 bases, and 7 bases stayed unmatched. The CDR3 DNA is TGTGCCAGCTCACGAGACAGGGAGCGGGAGCAGTACGTC. Translation: CASSRDREREQYV.

Concerning this clone itself: This sample also contains other DNA sequences that code for the same CDR3. The rearrangement links TRBV9 to TRBJ1-1, with D possibly TRBD1 on 5 matching bases. CDR1 is SGDLS, CDR2 YYNGEE, per germline. Trimming shortened V by 5 bases and J by 0 bases, and 14 bases separated the two germline ends. The CDR3 extends over 15 amino acids. The CDR3 reads CASSSSTDMNTEAFF. The CDR3 DNA follows: TGTGCCAGCAGTTCATCCACGGACATGAACACTGAAGCTTTCTTT.

This clone appeared a few times. This chain joins TRBV10-3 and TRBJ1-6; possible D gene TRBD1, 6 bases. The length of the CDR3 is 13 residues. The V and J ends lost 10 bases and 10 bases respectively, with 17 bases between them. CDR1 is ENHRY, CDR2 SYGVKD, per germline. The CDR3 DNA follows: TGTGCCACCTCCGGGGGGCTTGAATCACCCCTCCACTTT. It codes for CATSGGLESPLHF.

The chain links TRBV7-9 to TRBJ1-5, with D tentatively TRBD1 (5 bases). With 8 bases removed from V and 8 bases from J, the gap between germline ends came to 13 bases. CDR3 length: 12 amino acids. Per the germline V gene, CDR1 is SEHNR and CDR2 is FQNEAQ (reference sequence). The CDR3 DNA reads TGTGCCAGCCAAGGCCGAGGGGAGCCCCAGCATTTT. This translates into CASQGRGEPQHF. Full variable domain (outside the CDR3, taken from reference TRBV7-9 and TRBJ1-5): DTGVSQNPRHKITKRGQNVTFRCDPISEHNRLYWYRQTLGQGPEFLTYFQNEAQLEKSRLLSDRFSAERPKGSFSTLEIQRTEQGDSAMYLCASQGRGEPQHFGDGTRLSIL.

The V call is TRBV7-2, the J call TRBJ2-1; D possibly corresponds to TRBD1 (5 bases). From germline, CDR1 is SGHTA and CDR2 FQGNSA. Deletions cut 1 base from V and 8 bases from J, with 15 bases between. The CDR3 is 15 amino acids. This CDR3 is CASSLGQGAGDEQFF. CDR3 coding DNA: TGTGCCAGCAGCTTAGGGCAAGGGGCTGGCGATGAGCAGTTCTTC.

This clone was seen a handful of times. This chain joins TRBV6-6 and TRBJ2-3; TRBD1 might be the D (6 bases). This CDR3 spans 16 amino acids. V lost 2 bases and J lost 2, with 14 bases in between. Germline CDR1 reads MNHNY; CDR2 reads SVGAGI (reference sequence). This chain's CDR3 is CASSYPPGHSTDTQYF. The CDR3 DNA sequence: TGTGCCAGCAGTTACCCCCCGGGACACTCCACAGATACGCAGTATTTT.

This clone was observed a few times. The chain has TRBV29-1 and TRBJ2-1, with 7 positions matching TRBD2. The V gene's germline CDR1 is SQVTM and CDR2 ANQGSEA. The CDR3 is 14 amino acids. J lost 3 bases, V lost 3 bases, and 5 bases had no gene match. CDR3 residues: CSVDLRGSYNEQFF. CDR3 DNA: TGCAGCGTTGATCTCCGCGGGAGCTACAATGAGCAGTTCTTC.

In its sample, this clone was seen a few times. V and J are TRBV6-5 and TRBJ2-3, with a possible D match to TRBD2 (6 bases). In germline, CDR1 is MNHEY, CDR2 SVGAGI. Deletions cut 7 bases from V and 6 bases from J, with 8 bases between. The CDR3 contains 11 residues. CDR3: CASTGVDTQYF. The CDR3 bases are TGTGCCAGCACGGGAGTGGATACGCAGTATTTT.

The J gene is TRBJ1-3, the V gene TRBV6-6; D may be TRBD1 (5 bases). The CDR3 extends over 13 amino acids. V gave up 5 bases and J gave up 7 bases, with 12 bases separating them. From germline, CDR1 is MNHNY and CDR2 SVGAGI (reference sequence). The CDR3 region is CASSKGASNTIYF. In DNA, the CDR3 is TGTGCCAGCAGTAAAGGGGCTAGTAACACCATATATTTT.